This TCR beta chain was identified during a study of molecular identifiers for immune sequencing clone quantification. Overall study findings and caveats: The share of molecules held by clones above 20 RNA copies was over 98% in effector cells and under 1% in naive cells.

This clonotype has just one count. What it recognizes is unknown. This could be a read error, since a much larger clone is one nucleotide away. Listed TCR primers and previously described methods were used for bulk TCR libraries. In TCRdb, the PCR reads were re-called with MiXCR into one record per CDR3 protein. The data contain more than 550,000 distinct CDR3 sequences, roughly 25% of them singletons. Sorting selected naive CD8 T cells with a CD8+CD4-CCR7+CD45RA+ phenotype. This TCR was recovered from a human donor in good health. Some libraries in this study had Jurkat cell RNA spiked in. What was sequenced was naive CD8+ T cells from blood, with Jurkat cell RNA spiked in. Subset reported: FACS-sorted CD8+CD4-CCR7+CD45RA+ naive T cells.

Written as DNA, the CDR3 is TGTGCCAGCAGGTCCCCCTGGGCGGAAAGCCAAGAGACCCAGTACTTC. It encodes CASRSPWAESQETQYF. The V and J genes are TRBV28 and TRBJ2-5, with D unresolved. Trimming took 6 bases from V and 1 from J, leaving 18 bases between them. The germline V gene has CDR1 MDHEN and CDR2 SYDVKM. This CDR3 comprises 16 residues. The complete variable domain, with remaining parts taken from reference TRBV28 and TRBJ2-5, reads DVKVTQSSRYLVKRTGEKVFLECVQDMDHENMFWYRQDPGLGLRLIYFSYDVKMKEKGDIPEGYSVSREKKERFSLILESASTNQTSMYLCASRSPWAESQETQYFGPGTRLLVL.